This is a list of T cell receptor beta chains from one sample in a study of blood T cell repertoires in COVID-19. Only in-frame clones appear in the TCRdb table, and some are missing; sequencing was by immunoSEQ multiplex PCR. The sample has just over 150,000 clones, 92% seen once. Sequencing was performed on peripheral blood. The receptors here all came from a man aged 25 to 40 with COVID-19, enrolled during active disease. Each CDR3 is given with its conserved first and last residue. Only some rows state a clone size, as once, few, many or a class for expanded clones.

abundance: -
j_gene: TRBJ2-1
v_gene: TRBV5-1
CDR3aa: CASSYIAGGLLANEQFF

abundance: -
j_gene: TRBJ1-3
v_gene: TRBV6-5
CDR3aa: CASRREVGNTIYF

abundance: -
j_gene: TRBJ1-2
v_gene: TRBV6-5
CDR3aa: CASQGVQNYGYTF

abundance: -
j_gene: TRBJ1-3
v_gene: TRBV6-5
CDR3aa: CASSYGGARGNTIYF

abundance: few
j_gene: TRBJ2-7
v_gene: TRBV7-8
CDR3aa: CASRGLAGSYEQYF

abundance: -
j_gene: TRBJ1-1
v_gene: TRBV12-5
CDR3aa: CASGLGLENTEAFF

abundance: -
j_gene: TRBJ2-6
v_gene: TRBV7-3
CDR3aa: CASSPGLAGGSGANVLTF

abundance: -
j_gene: TRBJ1-5
v_gene: TRBV12-3/TRBV12-4
CDR3aa: CASSSRGNQPQHF

abundance: -
j_gene: TRBJ1-2
v_gene: TRBV18
CDR3aa: CASSLRQDGYTF

abundance: -
j_gene: TRBJ2-7
v_gene: TRBV18
CDR3aa: CASSPPPQGTSGEQYF

abundance: -
j_gene: TRBJ1-5
v_gene: TRBV6-2/TRBV6-3
CDR3aa: CASSWTGRSNQPQHF

abundance: -
j_gene: TRBJ2-1
v_gene: TRBV9
CDR3aa: CASSVQGGSNEQFF

abundance: -
j_gene: TRBJ2-1
v_gene: TRBV19
CDR3aa: CASSIDLTGGRGQFF

abundance: once
j_gene: TRBJ2-1
v_gene: TRBV5-1
CDR3aa: CASSYGVTTYNEQFF

abundance: -
j_gene: TRBJ2-7
v_gene: TRBV27
CDR3aa: CASRTGYSYEQYF

abundance: -
j_gene: TRBJ2-4
v_gene: TRBV27
CDR3aa: CASSVNPGQKNIQYF

abundance: -
j_gene: TRBJ1-6
v_gene: TRBV28
CDR3aa: CASSTQGENSPLHF

abundance: -
j_gene: TRBJ2-3
v_gene: TRBV21-1
CDR3aa: CASSRDPSGGGDTQYF